These 25 T cell receptor beta chains share one sample of origin, sequenced in a study of TIL therapy for anti-PD-1-resistant metastatic lung cancer. Sequencing used immunoSEQ v3. Using immunoSEQ multiplex PCR, the repertoire was profiled, and TCRdb retains in-frame clones only, with some absent. The table includes 20,000 to 25,000 clones, over 70% detected once. Described time point: pre-treatment sample, taken before nivolumab and TIL therapy. The sample in question was blood, obtained at baseline. These receptor sequences come from a person aged 25-79 years with non-small cell lung cancer.

The CDR3 DNA follows: TGTGCCAGCAGCTTAGCGGCAGGCTACAATGAGCAGTTCTTC. Its translation is CASSLAAGYNEQFF. The genes are TRBV7-2 and TRBJ2-1; no clear D gene. Germline V CDR1 and CDR2: SGHTA, FQGNSA. The CDR3 consists of 14 residues. The germline V and J ends were trimmed by 0 bases and 3 bases, with 6 bases remaining between them.

The rearrangement uses TRBV11-2 and TRBJ2-7; either TRBD1 or TRBD2 may fit D (5 bases each). Germline V gene data show CDR1 as SGHAT and CDR2 as FQNNGV. Trimming left V 7 bases short and J 4 bases short, with 20 bases between. The CDR3 consists of 15 residues. The CDR3 DNA sequence: TGTGCCAGCACCGAAGGGACGGCTCCTACTTACGAGCAGTACTTC. This translates into CASTEGTAPTYEQYF.

V gene TRBV7-6 combines with J gene TRBJ2-7; 8 nucleotides agree with TRBD2. The CDR3 is 15 residues long. Germline lookup yields CDR1 SGHVS and CDR2 FNYEAQ. V lost 1 base to trimming and J lost 6 bases; unmatched junction nucleotides: 8. CDR3 nucleotides: TGTGCCAGCAGCTTAGTCGCGGGAGGCGGTGGCGAGCAGTACTTC. Its translation: CASSLVAGGGGEQYF.

J is TRBJ2-7 and V is TRBV7-2; 12 nucleotides match TRBD2. Losses at the gene ends were 8 bases for V and 7 bases for J; bases not matched to a gene: 9. The CDR3 totals 14 residues. Germline V gene data show CDR1 as SGHTA and CDR2 as FQGNSA. The CDR3 region has the DNA TGTGCCAGCCTACTAGCGGGAGGTCTGAGGGAGCAGTACTTC. This gives the protein CASLLAGGLREQYF.

The chain employs TRBV27 and TRBJ2-1; possibly TRBD1 for D (6 bases). Trimming removed 4 bases at V and 2 bases at J, with 15 bases between. The CDR3 totals 16 residues. In germline, CDR1 is MNHEY, CDR2 SMNVEV (reference sequence). As DNA, the CDR3 is TGTGCCAGCAGTTACCGGACAGATCCAACCTACAATGAGCAGTTCTTC. Amino acid sequence: CASSYRTDPTYNEQFF.

This chain links TRBV19 with TRBJ1-3; D uncertain. The CDR3 is 13 residues long. Germline CDR1 is LNHDA and CDR2 is SQIVND (reference sequence). Trimming shortened V by 7 bases and J by 0 bases, and 7 bases separated the two germline ends. CDR3 residues: CASTAVSGNTIYF. CDR3 coding DNA: TGTGCCAGTACCGCCGTCTCTGGAAACACCATATATTTT.

DNA of the CDR3: TGTGCCAGCAGCTTAGTTCTAGCGGGCATTCAGTACTTC. It yields the protein CASSLVLAGIQYF. The chain joins TRBV7-2 to TRBJ2-4; the match to TRBD2 covers 8 bases. Germline lookup yields CDR1 SGHTA and CDR2 FQGNSA. The CDR3 contains 13 residues. With 1 base clipped from V and 9 bases from J, the junction kept 2 bases outside the gene matches.

The chain joins TRBV7-6 to TRBJ1-2, with D unclear. The CDR3 sequence is 14 residues long. Between the trimmed V and J ends, which lost 4 bases and 3 bases, there was a span of 12 bases. The germline gives CDR1 SGHVS, CDR2 FNYEAQ. CDR3 bases: TGTGCCAGCAGCTCGGTCCCGAGCGACTATGGCTACACCTTC. It yields the protein CASSSVPSDYGYTF.

CDR3 sequence reads: CASAREETQYF. In DNA, the CDR3 is TGTGCCAGCGCCAGGGAGGAGACCCAGTACTTC. V is TRBV9 and J is TRBJ2-5; the D call may be TRBD1 or TRBD2 (5 bases each). This CDR3 spans 11 amino acids. V lost 7 bases and J 5 bases, leaving 9 bases between the germline ends. Germline CDR1 and CDR2: SGDLS and YYNGEE.

Concerning this clone: One end of the junction varies from germline; a read error may be responsible. The chain joins TRBV27 to TRBJ1-1; 9 bases are a match to TRBD1. The CDR3 has 14 residues. Germline CDR1 reads MNHEY; CDR2 reads SMNVEV (reference sequence). In nucleotides, the CDR3 is TGTGCCAGCAGAAGAGGACAGGGGAACACTGAAACTTTCTTT. This gives the protein CASRRGQGNTETFF.

CDR3 residues: CASSFLTGELFF. In nucleotides, the CDR3 is TGTGCCAGCAGTTTCCTCACCGGGGAGCTGTTTTTT. The V and J genes are TRBV6-5 and TRBJ2-2; D is unclear. Trimming stripped 4 bases from V and 4 bases from J, with 4 bases between. The CDR3 sequence is 12 residues long. CDR1 and CDR2 from the germline V gene are MNHEY and SVGAGI.

The chain has TRBV2 and TRBJ1-3; no definite D call. Germline CDR1 and CDR2: SNHLY and FYNNEI. Trimming shortened V by 8 bases and J by 0 bases, and 14 bases separated the two germline ends. The CDR3 spans 15 residues. CDR3 nucleotides: TGTGCCAGCCTAATAGGGCTCAGCTCTGGAAACACCATATATTTT. It codes for CASLIGLSSGNTIYF.

This chain uses TRBV19 with TRBJ2-3, with no clear D. V gave up 1 base and J gave up 6 bases, with 14 bases separating them. Germline assignment: CDR1 LNHDA and CDR2 SQIVND (reference sequence). CDR3 length equals 15 residues. This CDR3 reads CASSIGWQLGDTQYF. The CDR3 coding sequence is TGTGCCAGTAGTATAGGGTGGCAACTGGGGGATACGCAGTATTTT.

This clone was counted between two and nine times. V is TRBV28 and J is TRBJ1-5; 10 bases map to TRBD1. Per germline, CDR1 MDHEN and CDR2 SYDVKM. J lost 7 bases, V lost 6 bases, and 12 bases had no gene match. This CDR3 contains 16 residues. CDR3 sequence: CASRPSRTGGRQPQHF. CDR3 DNA sequence: TGTGCCAGCAGGCCCTCCAGGACAGGGGGAAGGCAGCCCCAGCATTTT.

This chain uses TRBV29-1 with TRBJ2-1, with D hard to call. The length of the CDR3 is 16 residues. CDR1 is SQVTM and CDR2 is ANQGSEA in the germline V gene. Trimming removed 0 bases at V and 1 base at J, with 13 bases between. CDR3 DNA sequence: TGCAGCGTTGAAGATATCGTCACCGGATCCTACAATGAGCAGTTCTTC. Protein: CSVEDIVTGSYNEQFF.

This clone came up a few times. The chain links TRBV4-3 to TRBJ1-4, with 7 bases identical to TRBD1. Germline V gene data show CDR1 as LGHNA and CDR2 as YSLEER. Germline trimming cut 3 bases from V and 1 base from J; bases unmatched to any gene: 2. The CDR3 spans 15 residues. CDR3 sequence: CASSQGQQTNEKLFF. The CDR3, as DNA: TGCGCCAGCAGCCAGGGACAGCAAACTAATGAAAAACTGTTTTTT.

The gene calls are TRBV28 and TRBJ2-7, with 7 positions matching TRBD2. V was clipped by 7 bases and J by 2 bases; unmatched bases: 14. CDR1 and CDR2 from the germline V gene are MDHEN and SYDVKM. The CDR3 covers 16 residues. CDR3 loop: CASIKIRGGLPYEQYF. The CDR3 nucleotides read TGTGCCAGCATCAAAATTAGGGGAGGGTTACCCTACGAGCAGTACTTC.

The table lists this clone with a few counts. The J gene is TRBJ1-1, the V gene TRBV19, with D perhaps matching TRBD1 (5 bases). CDR1 LNHDA and CDR2 SQIVND come from the germline V gene (reference sequence). Trimming removed 5 bases from V and 4 bases from J, with 11 bases in between. The CDR3 has 13 amino acids. CDR3 protein: CASSPQGSTEAFF. The CDR3 DNA follows: TGTGCCAGTAGTCCGCAGGGTTCCACTGAAGCTTTCTTT.

The chain has TRBV5-8 and TRBJ1-2, with TRBD1 matching 10 bases. Losses at the gene ends were 1 base for V and 5 bases for J; bases not matched to a gene: 11. The germline gives CDR1 SGHTS, CDR2 YDEGEE. This CDR3 contains 17 residues. CDR3 loop: CASSLSGQGIFWYGYTF. CDR3 sequence (DNA): TGTGCCAGCAGCTTGTCGGGACAGGGGATCTTTTGGTATGGCTACACCTTC.

J is TRBJ2-5 and V is TRBV2; TRBD1 matches at 7 bases. This CDR3 spans 14 amino acids. The germline gives CDR1 SNHLY, CDR2 FYNNEI. V trimming: 6 bases; J trimming: 5 bases; junction bases outside the gene matches: 9. The CDR3 DNA reads TGTGCCAGCAGCCTACAGGGGTTGAGGGAGACCCAGTACTTC. It translates to CASSLQGLRETQYF. Supplemented by reference TRBV2 and TRBJ2-5, the full variable domain reads EPEVTQTPSHQVTQMGQEVILRCVPISNHLYFYWYRQILGQKVEFLVSFYNNEISEKSEIFDDQFSVERPDGSNFTLKIRSTKLEDSAMYFCASSLQGLRETQYFGPGTRLLVL.

In DNA form, the CDR3 reads TGTGCCAGCAGTGGAAAAGGAGGCGGGGAGCTGTTTTTT. Amino acid sequence: CASSGKGGGELFF. The V gene is TRBV6-4, the J gene TRBJ2-2; weak D call: TRBD2 (5 bases). The V end lost 4 bases, the J end lost 7 bases, and 10 bases lay between the germline ends. Per the germline V gene, CDR1 is MRHNA and CDR2 is SNTAGT. This CDR3 region has 13 residues.

The chain couples TRBV28 to TRBJ2-1; either TRBD1 or TRBD2 may supply D (5 bases each). This CDR3 has 14 residues. The germline gives CDR1 MDHEN, CDR2 SYDVKM. Trimming stripped 10 bases from V and 2 bases from J, with 15 bases between. The CDR3 DNA reads as TGTGCCACCAAGGGGACGGATCCCTACAATGAGCAGTTCTTC. It translates to CATKGTDPYNEQFF. Full variable domain (outside the CDR3, taken from reference TRBV28 and TRBJ2-1): DVKVTQSSRYLVKRTGEKVFLECVQDMDHENMFWYRQDPGLGLRLIYFSYDVKMKEKGDIPEGYSVSREKKERFSLILESASTNQTSMYLCATKGTDPYNEQFFGPGTRLTVL.

J is TRBJ1-6 and V is TRBV5-4; unclear D gene. Germline assignment: CDR1 SGHNT and CDR2 YYREEE (reference sequence). CDR3 length: 16 amino acids. V dropped 1 base and J dropped 10 bases, with 18 bases sitting between them. The CDR3 region is CASSLSVSKGTSPLHF. The CDR3 nucleotides are TGTGCCAGCAGCTTGTCAGTTTCCAAAGGAACATCACCCCTCCACTTT.

The V gene is TRBV11-2, the J gene TRBJ2-2, with D possibly TRBD2 on 5 matching bases. The CDR3 has 18 residues. From germline, CDR1 is SGHAT and CDR2 FQNNGV. Trimming stripped 2 bases from V and 0 bases from J, with 16 bases between. CDR3 residues: CASSLSLVGVTNTGELFF. In DNA, the CDR3 is TGTGCCAGCAGCTTATCTTTAGTCGGGGTAACGAACACCGGGGAGCTGTTTTTT.

This rearrangement joins TRBV9 to TRBJ2-5; 15 bases fit TRBD2. V was clipped by 3 bases and J by 2 bases; unmatched bases: 5. This CDR3 is 17 amino acids long. Germline CDR1 SGDLS, CDR2 YYNGEE. The CDR3 reads CASSDGTSGGLQETQYF. DNA of the CDR3: TGTGCCAGCAGCGACGGGACTAGCGGGGGGTTACAAGAGACCCAGTACTTC.